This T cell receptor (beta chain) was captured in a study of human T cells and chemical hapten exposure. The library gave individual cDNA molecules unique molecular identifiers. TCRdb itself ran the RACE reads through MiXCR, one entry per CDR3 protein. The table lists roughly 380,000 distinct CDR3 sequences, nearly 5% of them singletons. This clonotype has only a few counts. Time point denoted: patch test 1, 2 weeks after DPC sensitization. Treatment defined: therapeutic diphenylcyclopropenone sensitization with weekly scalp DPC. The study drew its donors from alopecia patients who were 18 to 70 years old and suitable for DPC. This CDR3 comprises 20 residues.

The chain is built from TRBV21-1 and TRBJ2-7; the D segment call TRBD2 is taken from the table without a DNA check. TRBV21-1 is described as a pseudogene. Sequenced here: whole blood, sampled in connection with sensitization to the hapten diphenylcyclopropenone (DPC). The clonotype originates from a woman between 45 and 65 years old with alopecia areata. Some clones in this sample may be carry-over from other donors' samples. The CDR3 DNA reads TGTGCCAGCAGCAAACGGGAGACCTACGGGTTCAGGACTAGCGGCTACGAGCAGTACTTC. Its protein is CASSKRETYGFRTSGYEQYF.